This T cell receptor (beta chain) was captured by sequencing in a study of shared clonotypes between healthy human individuals. Study context: The study enrolled a couple of women and a few men aged 18 to 49.

Whole-study results and caveats: Approximately 5.3% was the fraction of naive CD4 clonotypes found shared across a handful of donors.

CD45RO-negative, CCR7-positively selected cells formed the naive CD8 fraction, excluding terminally differentiated effector memory CD45RA+ cells. Those who donated, Caucasian adults without exception, all lived in Nashville, Tennessee. Here immunoSEQ multiplex PCR was the method, and the copy in TCRdb shows in-frame clones only, minus some. Of 2 million to 2.5 million clones in the sample, approximately 94% were seen once. As to this clone: What it binds is unknown.

This CDR3 contains 14 residues. The V and J ends lost 3 bases and 3 bases, in that order; junction bases with no gene match: 3. The germline V gene encodes CDR1 SGDLS and CDR2 YYNGEE. Specimen: naive CD8+ T cells from PBMCs. The clonotype comes from a man younger than 35 in good health. Some clones in this sample may be carry-over from other donors' samples. The chain has TRBV9 and TRBJ2-7; 10 nucleotides align to TRBD1. CDR3: CASSGGQGFYEQYF. As DNA, the CDR3 is TGTGCCAGCAGCGGGGGACAGGGGTTCTACGAGCAGTACTTC. Filled out from reference TRBV9 and TRBJ2-7, the complete variable domain reads DSGVTQTPKHLITATGQRVTLRCSPRSGDLSVYWYQQSLDQGLQFLIQYYNGEERAKGNILERFSAQQFPDLHSELNLSSLELGDSALYFCASSGGQGFYEQYFGPGTRLTVT.